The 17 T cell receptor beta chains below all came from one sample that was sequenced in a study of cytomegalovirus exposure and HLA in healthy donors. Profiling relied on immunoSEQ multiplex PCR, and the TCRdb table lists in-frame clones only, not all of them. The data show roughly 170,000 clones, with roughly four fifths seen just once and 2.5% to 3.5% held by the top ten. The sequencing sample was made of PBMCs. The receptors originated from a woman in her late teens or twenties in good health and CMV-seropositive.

The CDR3 region is CASSLDRSNYGYTF. The CDR3 coding sequence is TGTGCCAGCAGCTTGGACAGGTCGAACTATGGCTACACCTTC. The chain couples TRBV11-2 to TRBJ1-2; 7 nucleotides line up with TRBD1. The CDR3 contains 14 residues. V was pared by 3 bases and J by 2 bases, with 3 bases of the junction left unmatched. CDR1 and CDR2 (germline): SGHAT, FQNNGV.

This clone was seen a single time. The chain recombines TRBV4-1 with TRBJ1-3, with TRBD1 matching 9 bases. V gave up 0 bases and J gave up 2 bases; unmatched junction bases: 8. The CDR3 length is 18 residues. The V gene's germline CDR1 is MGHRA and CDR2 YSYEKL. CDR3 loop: CASSQDGGQGATGNTIYF. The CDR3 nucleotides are TGCGCCAGCAGCCAAGATGGGGGACAGGGAGCCACTGGAAACACCATATATTTT.

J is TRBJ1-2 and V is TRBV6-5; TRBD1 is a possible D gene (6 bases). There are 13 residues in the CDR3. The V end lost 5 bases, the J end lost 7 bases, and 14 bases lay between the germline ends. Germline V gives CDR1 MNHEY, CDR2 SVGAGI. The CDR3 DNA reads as TGTGCCAGCAGTCTGGGGGGGCTAGGTGGCTACACCTTC. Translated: CASSLGGLGGYTF.

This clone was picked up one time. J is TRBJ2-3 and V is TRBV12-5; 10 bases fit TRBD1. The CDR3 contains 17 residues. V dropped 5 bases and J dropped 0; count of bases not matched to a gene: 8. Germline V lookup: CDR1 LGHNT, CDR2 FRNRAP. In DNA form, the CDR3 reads TGTGCTAGTGGTATCGACAGGGGGCCAAATAGCACAGATACGCAGTATTTT. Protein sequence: CASGIDRGPNSTDTQYF.

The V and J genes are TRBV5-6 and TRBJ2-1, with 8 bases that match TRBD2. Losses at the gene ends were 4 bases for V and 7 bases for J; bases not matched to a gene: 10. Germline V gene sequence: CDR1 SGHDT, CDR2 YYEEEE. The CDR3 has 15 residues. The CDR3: CASSPGLAKSNEQFF. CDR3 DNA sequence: TGTGCCAGCAGCCCCGGACTAGCTAAGTCAAATGAGCAGTTCTTC.

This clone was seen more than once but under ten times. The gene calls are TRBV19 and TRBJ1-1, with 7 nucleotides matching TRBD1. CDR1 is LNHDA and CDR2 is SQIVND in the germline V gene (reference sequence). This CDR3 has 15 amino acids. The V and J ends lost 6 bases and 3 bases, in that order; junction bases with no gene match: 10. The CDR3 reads CASRTPTGRDTEAFF. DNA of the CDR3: TGTGCCAGTAGGACCCCGACAGGGCGGGACACTGAAGCTTTCTTT.

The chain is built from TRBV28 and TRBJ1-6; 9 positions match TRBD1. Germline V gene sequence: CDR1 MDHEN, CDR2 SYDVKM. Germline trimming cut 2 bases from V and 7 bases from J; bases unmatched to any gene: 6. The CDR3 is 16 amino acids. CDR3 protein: CASSLPSGQGNSPLHF. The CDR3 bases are TGTGCCAGCAGTTTACCGTCGGGACAGGGAAATTCACCCCTCCACTTT.

CDR3 DNA sequence: TGTGCCAGCAGTGAATCCACAGGGGGATATGGCTACACCTTC. Amino acid sequence: CASSESTGGYGYTF. The chain is built from TRBV6-1 and TRBJ1-2, with 8 bases lining up with TRBD1. J was trimmed by 5 bases and V by 2 bases; bases with no gene match: 4. CDR3 length: 14 amino acids. Per germline, CDR1 MNHNS and CDR2 SASEGT.

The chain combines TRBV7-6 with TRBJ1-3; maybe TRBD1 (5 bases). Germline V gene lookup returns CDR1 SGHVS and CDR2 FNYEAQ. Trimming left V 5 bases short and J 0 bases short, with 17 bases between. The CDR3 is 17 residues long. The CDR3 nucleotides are TGTGCCAGCAGCGGGGGGACCAGACGGGACTCTGGAAACACCATATATTTT. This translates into CASSGGTRRDSGNTIYF.

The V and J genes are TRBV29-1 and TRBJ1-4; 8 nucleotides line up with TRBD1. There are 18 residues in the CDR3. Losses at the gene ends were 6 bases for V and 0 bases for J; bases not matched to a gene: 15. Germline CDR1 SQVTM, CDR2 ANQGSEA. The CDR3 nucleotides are TGCAGCGTCTCTGACGGGACAGGTCGGATTGCAACTAATGAAAAACTGTTTTTT. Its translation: CSVSDGTGRIATNEKLFF. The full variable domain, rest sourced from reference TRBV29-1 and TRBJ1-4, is SAVISQKPSRDICQRGTSLTIQCQVDSQVTMMFWYRQQPGQSLTLIATANQGSEATYESGFVIDKFPISRPNLTFSTLTVSNMSPEDSSIYLCSVSDGTGRIATNEKLFFGSGTQLSVL.

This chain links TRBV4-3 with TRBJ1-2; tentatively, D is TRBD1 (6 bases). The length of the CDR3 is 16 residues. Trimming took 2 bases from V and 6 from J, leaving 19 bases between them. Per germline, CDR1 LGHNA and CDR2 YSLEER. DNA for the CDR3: TGCGCCAGCAGCCAAACCCCGGCACGGGGGGCCCATGGCTACACCTTC. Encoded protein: CASSQTPARGAHGYTF.

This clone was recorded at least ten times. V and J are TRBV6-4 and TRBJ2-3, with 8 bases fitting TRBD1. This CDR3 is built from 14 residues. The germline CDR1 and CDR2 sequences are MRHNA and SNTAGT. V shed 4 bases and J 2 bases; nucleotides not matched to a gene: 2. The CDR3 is CASSAGQDTDTQYF. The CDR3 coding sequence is TGTGCCAGCAGTGCGGGACAGGACACAGATACGCAGTATTTT.

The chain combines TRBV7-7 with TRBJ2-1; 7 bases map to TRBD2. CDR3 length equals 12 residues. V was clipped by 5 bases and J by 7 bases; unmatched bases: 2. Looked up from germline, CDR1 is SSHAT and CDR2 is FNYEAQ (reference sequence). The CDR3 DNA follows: TGTGCCAGCAGCGGTAGCGGGAATGAGCAGTTCTTC. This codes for CASSGSGNEQFF.

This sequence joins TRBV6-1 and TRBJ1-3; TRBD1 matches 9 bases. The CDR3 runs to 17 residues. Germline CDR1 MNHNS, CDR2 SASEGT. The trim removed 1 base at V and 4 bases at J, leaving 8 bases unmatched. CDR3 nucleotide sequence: TGTGCCAGCAGTGAAGAGGGGGGACAGGGAAGGGGAAACACCATATATTTT. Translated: CASSEEGGQGRGNTIYF.

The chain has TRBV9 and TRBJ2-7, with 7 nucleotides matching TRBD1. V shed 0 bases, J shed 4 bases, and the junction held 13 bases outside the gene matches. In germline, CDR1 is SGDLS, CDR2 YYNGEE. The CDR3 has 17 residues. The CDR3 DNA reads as TGTGCCAGCAGCGTAGTAGGGCCTGGGACAGTGAGTTACGAGCAGTACTTC. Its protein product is CASSVVGPGTVSYEQYF. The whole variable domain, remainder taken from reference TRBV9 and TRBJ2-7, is DSGVTQTPKHLITATGQRVTLRCSPRSGDLSVYWYQQSLDQGLQFLIQYYNGEERAKGNILERFSAQQFPDLHSELNLSSLELGDSALYFCASSVVGPGTVSYEQYFGPGTRLTVT.

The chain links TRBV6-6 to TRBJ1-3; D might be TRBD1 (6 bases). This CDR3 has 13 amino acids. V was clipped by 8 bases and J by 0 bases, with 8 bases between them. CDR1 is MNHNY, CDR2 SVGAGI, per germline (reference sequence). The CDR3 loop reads CASGQISGNTIYF. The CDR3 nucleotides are TGTGCCAGCGGACAGATCTCTGGAAACACCATATATTTT.

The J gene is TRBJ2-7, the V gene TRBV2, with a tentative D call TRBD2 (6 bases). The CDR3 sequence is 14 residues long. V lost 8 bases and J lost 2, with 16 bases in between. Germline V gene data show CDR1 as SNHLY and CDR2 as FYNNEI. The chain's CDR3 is CASSPGVAAYEQYF. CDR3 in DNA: TGTGCCAGCTCCCCCGGGGTAGCGGCCTACGAGCAGTACTTC.